This TCR beta chain stems from a study of T cell clones after liver transplantation. Trimming at V came to 6 bases and at J to 1 base, leaving 4 bases not matched to a gene. The germline V gene has CDR1 SGHAT and CDR2 FQNNGV. This CDR3 region has 15 residues. Sequencing used immunoSEQ multiplex PCR; TCRdb keeps in-frame clones, though not all of them. The table records roughly 80,000 clones, 83% of them present only once. The clonotype originates from a human patient who received a liver transplant. A subset of T cells may come from the graft donor. The rearrangement links TRBV11-2 to TRBJ2-1; 9 bases map to TRBD2. The sample was CD4+ T cells from blood, taken at the 22-month timepoint. CDR3 protein: CASRPGLASYNEQFF. The CDR3 DNA is TGTGCCAGCAGACCAGGACTAGCGTCCTACAATGAGCAGTTCTTC. The full variable domain, its missing parts supplied by reference TRBV11-2 and TRBJ2-1, is EAGVAQSPRYKIIEKRQSVAFWCNPISGHATLYWYQQILGQGPKLLIQFQNNGVVDDSQLPKDRFSAERLKGVDSTLKIQPAKLEDSAVYLCASRPGLASYNEQFFGPGTRLTVL.